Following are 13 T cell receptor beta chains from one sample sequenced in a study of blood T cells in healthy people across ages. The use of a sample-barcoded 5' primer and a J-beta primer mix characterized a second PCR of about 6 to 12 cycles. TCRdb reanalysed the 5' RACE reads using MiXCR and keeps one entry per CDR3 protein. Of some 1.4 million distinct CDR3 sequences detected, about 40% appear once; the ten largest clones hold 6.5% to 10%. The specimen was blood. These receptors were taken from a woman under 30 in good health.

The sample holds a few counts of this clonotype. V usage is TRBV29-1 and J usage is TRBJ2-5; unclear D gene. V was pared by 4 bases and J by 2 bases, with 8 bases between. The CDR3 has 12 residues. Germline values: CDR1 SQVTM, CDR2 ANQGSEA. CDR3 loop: CSVAGDQETQYF. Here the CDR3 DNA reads TGCAGCGTTGCGGGCGATCAAGAGACCCAGTACTTC.

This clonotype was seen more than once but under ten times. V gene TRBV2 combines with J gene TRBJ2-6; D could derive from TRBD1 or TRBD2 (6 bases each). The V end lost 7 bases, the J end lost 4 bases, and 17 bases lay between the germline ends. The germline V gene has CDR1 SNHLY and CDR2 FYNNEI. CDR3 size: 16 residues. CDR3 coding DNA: TGTGCCAGCACTTTGGGGGGCTTCGGAGGGGCCAACGTCCTGACTTTC. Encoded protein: CASTLGGFGGANVLTF. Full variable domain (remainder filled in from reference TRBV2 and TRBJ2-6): EPEVTQTPSHQVTQMGQEVILRCVPISNHLYFYWYRQILGQKVEFLVSFYNNEISEKSEIFDDQFSVERPDGSNFTLKIRSTKLEDSAMYFCASTLGGFGGANVLTFGAGSRLTVL.

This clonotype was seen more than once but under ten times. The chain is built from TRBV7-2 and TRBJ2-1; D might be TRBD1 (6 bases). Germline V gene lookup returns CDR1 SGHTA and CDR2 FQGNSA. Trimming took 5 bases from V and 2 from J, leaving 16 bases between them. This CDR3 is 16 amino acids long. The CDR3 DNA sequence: TGTGCCAGCAGCCCGCGCTACAGGGTCACCTACAATGAGCAGTTCTTC. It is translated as CASSPRYRVTYNEQFF.

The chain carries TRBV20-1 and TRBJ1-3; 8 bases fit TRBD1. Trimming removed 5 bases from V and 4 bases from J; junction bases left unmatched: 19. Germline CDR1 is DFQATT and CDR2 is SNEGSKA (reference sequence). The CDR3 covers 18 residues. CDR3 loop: CSAWAGTGPVQAGNTIYF. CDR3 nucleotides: TGCAGTGCTTGGGCGGGGACAGGTCCCGTACAAGCCGGAAACACCATATATTTT.

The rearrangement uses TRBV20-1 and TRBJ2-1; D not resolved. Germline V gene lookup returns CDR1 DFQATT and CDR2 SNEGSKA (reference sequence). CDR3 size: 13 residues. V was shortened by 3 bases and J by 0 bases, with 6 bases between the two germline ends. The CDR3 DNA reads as TGCAGTGCTAGCCCGGGCTCCTACAATGAGCAGTTCTTC. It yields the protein CSASPGSYNEQFF.

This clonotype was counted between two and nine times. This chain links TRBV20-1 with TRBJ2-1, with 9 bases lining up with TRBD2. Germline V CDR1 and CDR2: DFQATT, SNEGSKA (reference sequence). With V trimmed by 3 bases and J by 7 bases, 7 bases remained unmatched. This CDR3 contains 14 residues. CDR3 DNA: TGCAGTGCTAGCGACGCTGGACTAGCGAATGAGCAGTTCTTC. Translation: CSASDAGLANEQFF.

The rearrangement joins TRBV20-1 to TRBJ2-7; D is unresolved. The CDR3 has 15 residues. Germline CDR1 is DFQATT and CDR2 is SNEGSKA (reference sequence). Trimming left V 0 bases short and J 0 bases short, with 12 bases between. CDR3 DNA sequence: TGCAGTGCTAGAGATTCGGGCGTCAGCTCCTACGAGCAGTACTTC. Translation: CSARDSGVSSYEQYF.

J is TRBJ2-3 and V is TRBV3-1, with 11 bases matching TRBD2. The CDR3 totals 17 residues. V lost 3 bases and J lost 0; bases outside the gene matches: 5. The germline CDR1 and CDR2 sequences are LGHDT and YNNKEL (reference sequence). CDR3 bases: TGTGCCAGCAGCCACACCCTAGCGGGAGGCAGCACAGATACGCAGTATTTT. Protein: CASSHTLAGGSTDTQYF.

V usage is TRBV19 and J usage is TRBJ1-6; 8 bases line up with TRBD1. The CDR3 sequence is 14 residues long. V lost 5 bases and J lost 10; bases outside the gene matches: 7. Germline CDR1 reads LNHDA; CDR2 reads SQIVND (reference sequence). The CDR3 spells CASSLGTGSSPLHF. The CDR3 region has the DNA TGTGCCAGTAGTCTCGGGACAGGATCCTCACCCCTCCACTTT. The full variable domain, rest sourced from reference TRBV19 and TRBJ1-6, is DGGITQSPKYLFRKEGQNVTLSCEQNLNHDAMYWYRQDPGQGLRLIYYSQIVNDFQKGDIAEGYSVSREKKESFPLTVTSAQKNPTAFYLCASSLGTGSSPLHFGNGTRLTVT.

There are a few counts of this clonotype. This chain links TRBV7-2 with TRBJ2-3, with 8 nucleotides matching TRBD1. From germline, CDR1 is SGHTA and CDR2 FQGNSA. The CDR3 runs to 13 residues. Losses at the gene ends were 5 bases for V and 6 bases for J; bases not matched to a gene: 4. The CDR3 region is CASSPDREDTQYF. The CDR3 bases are TGTGCCAGCAGCCCGGACAGGGAGGATACGCAGTATTTT.

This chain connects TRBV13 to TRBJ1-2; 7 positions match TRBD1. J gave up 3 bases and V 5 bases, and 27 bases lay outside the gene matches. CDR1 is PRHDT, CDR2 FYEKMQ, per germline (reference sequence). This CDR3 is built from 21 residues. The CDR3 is CASSPPKQFKRGPTGYYGYTF. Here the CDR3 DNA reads TGTGCCAGCAGCCCCCCGAAACAGTTTAAGAGGGGGCCCACGGGATACTATGGCTACACCTTC.

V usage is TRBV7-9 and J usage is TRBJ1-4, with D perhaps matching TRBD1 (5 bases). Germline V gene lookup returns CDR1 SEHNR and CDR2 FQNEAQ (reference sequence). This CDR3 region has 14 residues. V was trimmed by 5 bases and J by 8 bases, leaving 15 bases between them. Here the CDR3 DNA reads TGTGCCAGCAGCCAAGGGGCAGGGAACGAAAAACTGTTTTTT. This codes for CASSQGAGNEKLFF. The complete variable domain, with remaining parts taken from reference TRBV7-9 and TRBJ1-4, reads DTGVSQNPRHKITKRGQNVTFRCDPISEHNRLYWYRQTLGQGPEFLTYFQNEAQLEKSRLLSDRFSAERPKGSFSTLEIQRTEQGDSAMYLCASSQGAGNEKLFFGSGTQLSVL.

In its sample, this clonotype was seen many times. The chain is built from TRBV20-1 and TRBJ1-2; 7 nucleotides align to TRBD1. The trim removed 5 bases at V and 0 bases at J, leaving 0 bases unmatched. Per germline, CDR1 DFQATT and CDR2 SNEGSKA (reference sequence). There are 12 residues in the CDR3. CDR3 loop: CSAGTANYGYTF. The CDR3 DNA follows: TGCAGTGCTGGGACAGCTAACTATGGCTACACCTTC.